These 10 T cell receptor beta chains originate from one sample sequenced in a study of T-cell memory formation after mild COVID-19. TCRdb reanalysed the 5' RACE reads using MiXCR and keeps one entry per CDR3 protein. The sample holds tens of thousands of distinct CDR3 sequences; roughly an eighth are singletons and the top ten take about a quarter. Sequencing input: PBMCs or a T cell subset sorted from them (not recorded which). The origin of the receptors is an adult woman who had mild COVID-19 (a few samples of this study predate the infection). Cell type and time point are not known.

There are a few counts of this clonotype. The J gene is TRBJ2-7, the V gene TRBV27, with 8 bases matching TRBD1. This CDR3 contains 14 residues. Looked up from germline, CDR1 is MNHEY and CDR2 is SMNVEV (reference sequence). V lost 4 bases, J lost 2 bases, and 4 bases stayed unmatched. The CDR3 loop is CASSYRDRPYEQYF. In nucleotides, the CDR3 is TGTGCCAGCAGTTACCGGGACAGGCCCTACGAGCAGTACTTC.

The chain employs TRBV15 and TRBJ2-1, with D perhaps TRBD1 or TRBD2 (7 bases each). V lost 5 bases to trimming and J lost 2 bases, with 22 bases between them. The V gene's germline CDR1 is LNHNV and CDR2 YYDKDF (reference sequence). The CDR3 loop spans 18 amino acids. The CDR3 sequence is CATSHPRGGAATYNEQFF. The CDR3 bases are TGTGCCACCAGCCACCCCAGGGGGGGGGCCGCTACCTACAATGAGCAGTTCTTC.

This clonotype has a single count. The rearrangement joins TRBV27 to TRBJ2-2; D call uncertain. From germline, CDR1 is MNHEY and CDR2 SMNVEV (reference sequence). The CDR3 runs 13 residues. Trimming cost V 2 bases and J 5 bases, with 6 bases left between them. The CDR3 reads CASSLVATGELFF. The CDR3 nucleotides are TGTGCCAGCAGTTTAGTGGCTACCGGGGAGCTGTTTTTT.

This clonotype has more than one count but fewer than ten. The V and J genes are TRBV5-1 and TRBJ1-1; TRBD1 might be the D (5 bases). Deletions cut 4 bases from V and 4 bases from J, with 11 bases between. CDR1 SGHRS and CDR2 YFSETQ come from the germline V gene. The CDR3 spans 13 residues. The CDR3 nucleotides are TGCGCCAGCAGCATAGGTGGGACCACTGAAGCTTTCTTT. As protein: CASSIGGTTEAFF.

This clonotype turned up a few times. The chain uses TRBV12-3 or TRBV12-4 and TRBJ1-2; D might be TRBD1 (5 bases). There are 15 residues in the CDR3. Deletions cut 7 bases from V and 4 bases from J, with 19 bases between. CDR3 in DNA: TGTGCCAGCACCACTCATTGGGACGTTGGCTATGGCTACACCTTC. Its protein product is CASTTHWDVGYGYTF.

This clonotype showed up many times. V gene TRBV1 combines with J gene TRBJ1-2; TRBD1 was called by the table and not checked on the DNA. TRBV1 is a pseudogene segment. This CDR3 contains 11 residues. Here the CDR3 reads CTTLTPAGYTF. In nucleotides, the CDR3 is TGCACCACCCTGACCCCCGCAGGCTACACCTTC.

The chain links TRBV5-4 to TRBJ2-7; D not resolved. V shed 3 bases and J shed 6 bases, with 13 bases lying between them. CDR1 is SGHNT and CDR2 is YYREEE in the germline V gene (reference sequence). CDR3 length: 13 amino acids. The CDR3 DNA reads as TGTGCCAGCAGCTCAGTCGAAGCGCCCGAGCAGTACTTC. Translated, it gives CASSSVEAPEQYF.

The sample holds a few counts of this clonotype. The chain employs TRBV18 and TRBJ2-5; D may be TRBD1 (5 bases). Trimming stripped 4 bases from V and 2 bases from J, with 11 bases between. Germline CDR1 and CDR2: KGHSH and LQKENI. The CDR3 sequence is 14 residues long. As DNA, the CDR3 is TGTGCCAGCTCACTACAGAGACAGCAAGAGACCCAGTACTTC. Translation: CASSLQRQQETQYF.

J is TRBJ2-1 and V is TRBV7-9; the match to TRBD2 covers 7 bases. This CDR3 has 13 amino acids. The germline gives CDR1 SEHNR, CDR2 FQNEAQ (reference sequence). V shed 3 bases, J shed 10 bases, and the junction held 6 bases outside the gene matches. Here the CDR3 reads CASSLRGGVEQFF. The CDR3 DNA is TGTGCCAGCAGCTTGAGGGGAGGGGTCGAGCAGTTCTTC.

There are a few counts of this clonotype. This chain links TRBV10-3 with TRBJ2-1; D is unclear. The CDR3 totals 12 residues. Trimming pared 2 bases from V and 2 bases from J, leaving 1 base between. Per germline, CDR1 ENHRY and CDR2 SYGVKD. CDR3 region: CAISEPYNEQFF. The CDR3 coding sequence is TGTGCCATCAGTGAGCCCTACAATGAGCAGTTCTTC.